This TCR beta chain is drawn from a study of blood T cell repertoires in COVID-19. The table came from immunoSEQ multiplex PCR; TCRdb's copy has only in-frame clones and leaves some out. The data contain 15,000 or so clones, 85% to 90% of them singletons. This CDR3 has 11 residues. J was trimmed by 9 bases and V by 5 bases; bases with no gene match: 2. The specimen sequenced was peripheral blood. This TCR came from a woman in her seventies in a cohort sampled during active or convalescent COVID-19. The chain combines TRBV12-3 or TRBV12-4 with TRBJ1-1, with 8 bases matching TRBD1. This CDR3 is CASSRTGKAFF. The CDR3 DNA reads as TGTGCCAGCAGTCGGACAGGGAAAGCTTTCTTT.